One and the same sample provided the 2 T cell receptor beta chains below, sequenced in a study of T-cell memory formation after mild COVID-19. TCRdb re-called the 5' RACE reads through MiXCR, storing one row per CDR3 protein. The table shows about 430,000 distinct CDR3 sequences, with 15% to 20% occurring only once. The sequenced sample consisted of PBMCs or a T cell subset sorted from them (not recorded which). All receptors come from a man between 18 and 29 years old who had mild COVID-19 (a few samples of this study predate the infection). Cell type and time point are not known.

CDR3 amino acids: CASQRGGMMETQYF. The CDR3 coding sequence is TGTGCCAGCCAGCGGGGGGGGATGATGGAGACCCAGTACTTC. The V and J genes are TRBV6-1 and TRBJ2-5, with 10 bases identical to TRBD2. The CDR3 loop spans 14 amino acids. Per germline, CDR1 MNHNS and CDR2 SASEGT. V trimming: 8 bases; J trimming: 5 bases; junction bases outside the gene matches: 8.

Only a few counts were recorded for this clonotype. Here the CDR3 DNA reads TGTGCCAGCAGCTTGTCGCCAGGGGAGGGTGAAAAACTGTTTTTT. Translated, it gives CASSLSPGEGEKLFF. This chain links TRBV5-4 with TRBJ1-4; possible D gene TRBD1, 6 bases. This CDR3 has 15 residues. V shed 1 base and J shed 7 bases, with 14 bases lying between them. The germline V gene encodes CDR1 SGHNT and CDR2 YYREEE (reference sequence).